This T cell receptor beta chain is drawn from a study of T-cell memory formation after mild COVID-19. Across the study: For the most part, TCR clusters were specific to one donor.

MiXCR, applied by TCRdb to the 5' RACE reads, yields one record per CDR3 protein. The table shows approximately 190,000 distinct CDR3 sequences, with around 18% occurring only once. The germline CDR1 and CDR2 sequences are MNHEY and SVGAGI. The CDR3 is 14 amino acids. V gave up 11 bases and J gave up 7 bases, with 22 bases separating them. In its sample, this clonotype was seen a few times. This clonotype originated in an adult woman who had mild COVID-19 (a few samples of this study predate the infection). Cell type and time point are not known. The J gene is TRBJ2-3, the V gene TRBV6-5; D is unresolved. The sample comprised PBMCs or a T cell subset sorted from them (not recorded which). Written as DNA, the CDR3 is TGTGCCCATCAAGCAGCGATCGGGTTTAATACGCAGTATTTT. This encodes CAHQAAIGFNTQYF.